Each of the 28 T cell receptor beta chains below was sequenced from the same sample in a study of OX40 agonist ivuxolimab in advanced cancers. Here immunoSEQ multiplex PCR was the method, and the copy in TCRdb shows in-frame clones only, minus some. Of about 58,000 clones in the sample, about 82% were seen once. The input for sequencing was CD4+ or CD8+ T cells sorted from blood, taken in a trial of the OX40 agonist ivuxolimab. The receptors shown here come from an adult with an advanced solid tumor such as melanoma, head and neck, liver or kidney cancer.

This clone has just a few counts. The rearrangement links TRBV18 to TRBJ1-2; D may be TRBD1 (6 bases). Per germline, CDR1 KGHSH and CDR2 LQKENI. The CDR3 runs to 13 residues. The ends were cut back, 3 bases at V and 7 bases at J, with 12 bases in the middle. The CDR3 protein is CASSPRTASGYTF. The CDR3 nucleotides read TGTGCCAGCTCACCGAGGACAGCCTCTGGCTACACCTTC. Full variable domain (outside the CDR3, taken from reference TRBV18 and TRBJ1-2): NAGVMQNPRHLVRRRGQEARLRCSPMKGHSHVYWYRQLPEEGLKFMVYLQKENIIDESGMPKERFSAEFPKEGPSILRIQQVVRGDSAAYFCASSPRTASGYTFGSGTRLTVV.

The chain couples TRBV7-2 to TRBJ2-7, with 8 bases aligning to TRBD2. The CDR3 has 15 residues. V shed 3 bases and J 2 bases; nucleotides not matched to a gene: 6. The germline CDR1 and CDR2 sequences are SGHTA and FQGNSA. In nucleotides, the CDR3 is TGTGCCAGCAGCTTGTCCGGGACTAGGGCCTACGAGCAGTACTTC. Translated: CASSLSGTRAYEQYF.

The rearrangement uses TRBV2 and TRBJ2-1, with 12 bases matching TRBD2. CDR1 is SNHLY, CDR2 FYNNEI, per germline. This CDR3 has 14 residues. V shed 6 bases, J shed 8 bases, and the junction held 5 bases outside the gene matches. This chain's CDR3 is CASRETSGGDEQFF. In nucleotides, the CDR3 is TGTGCCAGCAGGGAGACTAGCGGGGGCGATGAGCAGTTCTTC.

The gene calls are TRBV18 and TRBJ2-6, with D hard to call. CDR1 and CDR2 (germline): KGHSH, LQKENI. This CDR3 spans 16 amino acids. Trimming took off 6 bases at V and 10 bases at J, with 22 bases between the two ends. CDR3 sequence (DNA): TGTGCCAGCTCCCCCACCTTATCGTCTAGAGTGAACGTCCTGACTTTC. Translation: CASSPTLSSRVNVLTF.

The chain joins TRBV11-1 to TRBJ2-5, with TRBD2 identical over 8 bases. The CDR3 contains 15 residues. Germline CDR1 SGHAT, CDR2 FQDESV (reference sequence). Trimming cost V 5 bases and J 5 bases; bases outside gene matches: 10. CDR3 in amino acids: CASSGRGLEAETQYF. For the CDR3, the DNA is TGTGCCAGCAGCGGGCGGGGACTAGAGGCGGAGACCCAGTACTTC.

The chain joins TRBV19 to TRBJ2-2; perhaps TRBD1 as D (5 bases). CDR3 length equals 12 residues. Germline assignment: CDR1 LNHDA and CDR2 SQIVND (reference sequence). Trimming left V 4 bases short and J 6 bases short, with 6 bases between. CDR3 DNA sequence: TGTGCCAGTAGTACCAGGGCCGGGGAGCTGTTTTTT. This encodes CASSTRAGELFF.

The V gene is TRBV21-1, the J gene TRBJ1-1; the D call TRBD1 from the table was never checked on the DNA. TRBV21-1 is a pseudogene segment. This CDR3 is built from 16 residues. DNA of the CDR3: TGTGCCAGCAGCAAAAGTAGGGGACAGGGAAACACTGAAGCTTTCTTT. Its translation: CASSKSRGQGNTEAFF.

This clone was counted a few times. V gene TRBV5-1 combines with J gene TRBJ1-2; D not resolved. CDR3 length: 13 residues. The germline V gene has CDR1 SGHRS and CDR2 YFSETQ. V shed 0 bases and J shed 3 bases, with 6 bases lying between them. The DNA for the CDR3 is TGCGCCAGCAGCTTGGAATCCGACTATGGCTACACCTTC. This codes for CASSLESDYGYTF.

The chain employs TRBV25-1 and TRBJ2-7, with D possibly matching TRBD2 (5 bases). Trimming shortened V by 6 bases and J by 9 bases, and 15 bases separated the two germline ends. Germline CDR1 reads MGHDK; CDR2 reads SYGVNS. The CDR3 is 12 residues long. CDR3 nucleotides: TGTGCCAGCAGGTCTAGTGGGAGTGCGCAGTACTTC. As protein: CASRSSGSAQYF.

The chain has TRBV5-4 and TRBJ1-3; maybe TRBD1 (5 bases). Trimming cost V 2 bases and J 1 base, with 13 bases left between them. CDR3 size: 16 residues. Looked up from germline, CDR1 is SGHNT and CDR2 is YYREEE (reference sequence). The CDR3 sequence is CASSFARQGSGNTIYF. The CDR3 coding sequence is TGTGCCAGCAGCTTCGCCCGGCAGGGTTCTGGAAACACCATATATTTT.

This chain joins TRBV5-1 and TRBJ2-5, with D tentatively TRBD1 (6 bases). The ends were cut back, 1 base at V and 1 base at J, with 17 bases in the middle. Germline CDR1 is SGHRS and CDR2 is YFSETQ. The CDR3 spans 17 residues. The CDR3 loop is CASSLTTGTISQETQYF. The CDR3 bases are TGCGCCAGCAGCTTGACCACCGGGACAATTAGCCAAGAGACCCAGTACTTC.

The chain couples TRBV7-8 to TRBJ2-7, with 12 bases aligning to TRBD2. CDR1 is SGHVS, CDR2 FQNEAQ, per germline. The CDR3 runs to 18 residues. J was trimmed by 5 bases and V by 5 bases; bases with no gene match: 16. The CDR3 region is CASSEPGLAGKGGNEQYF. In DNA form, the CDR3 reads TGTGCCAGCAGCGAGCCGGGACTAGCGGGTAAAGGTGGGAACGAGCAGTACTTC.

This clone occurred a few times. The genes are TRBV7-2 and TRBJ2-1, with 9 bases lining up with TRBD1. V dropped 4 bases and J dropped 7; count of bases not matched to a gene: 11. This CDR3 spans 16 amino acids. CDR1 is SGHTA, CDR2 FQGNSA, per germline. CDR3 residues: CASSSPLGQGTNEQFF. CDR3 sequence (DNA): TGTGCCAGCAGCTCCCCACTAGGACAGGGGACGAATGAGCAGTTCTTC. The full variable domain, its missing parts supplied by reference TRBV7-2 and TRBJ2-1, is GAGVSQSPSNKVTEKGKDVELRCDPISGHTALYWYRQSLGQGLEFLIYFQGNSAPDKSGLPSDRFSAERTGGSVSTLTIQRTQQEDSAVYLCASSSPLGQGTNEQFFGPGTRLTVL.

The chain combines TRBV7-2 with TRBJ1-1; 9 positions agree with TRBD1. Germline values: CDR1 SGHTA, CDR2 FQGNSA. Trimming took 1 base from V and 1 from J; bases not matched to a gene: 4. There are 16 residues in the CDR3. CDR3 residues: CASSLVRGQGNTEAFF. The CDR3 nucleotides read TGTGCCAGCAGCTTAGTACGGGGACAGGGGAACACTGAAGCTTTCTTT.

This chain joins TRBV28 and TRBJ1-2, with D maybe TRBD1 (5 bases). This CDR3 is built from 15 residues. The V end was cut by 0 bases, the J end by 4 bases, with 12 bases between. Germline CDR1 MDHEN, CDR2 SYDVKM. CDR3 DNA sequence: TGTGCCAGCAGTTTATGGGCAGGGCCTATCTATGGCTACACCTTC. Translation: CASSLWAGPIYGYTF.

J is TRBJ1-2 and V is TRBV6-1; a possible D gene is TRBD1 (5 bases). Trimming took 1 base from V and 4 from J, leaving 10 bases between them. This CDR3 comprises 14 residues. The germline V gene encodes CDR1 MNHNS and CDR2 SASEGT. The CDR3 region is CASSEVRGAYGYTF. The CDR3 DNA reads as TGTGCCAGCAGTGAAGTTAGGGGCGCCTATGGCTACACCTTC.

The chain carries TRBV19 and TRBJ1-6; D possibly corresponds to TRBD1 (5 bases). Per germline, CDR1 LNHDA and CDR2 SQIVND (reference sequence). V was clipped by 7 bases and J by 10 bases, with 23 bases between them. CDR3 length: 16 residues. The CDR3 loop reads CASTLTRGRGGSPLHF. Here the CDR3 DNA reads TGTGCCAGTACCTTAACCAGAGGGAGGGGAGGGTCACCCCTCCACTTT. The full variable domain, rest sourced from reference TRBV19 and TRBJ1-6, is DGGITQSPKYLFRKEGQNVTLSCEQNLNHDAMYWYRQDPGQGLRLIYYSQIVNDFQKGDIAEGYSVSREKKESFPLTVTSAQKNPTAFYLCASTLTRGRGGSPLHFGNGTRLTVT.

A few counts support this clone. The sample carries other DNA sequences with the same CDR3. The chain combines TRBV29-1 with TRBJ2-5; D gene uncertain. Germline assignment: CDR1 SQVTM and CDR2 ANQGSEA. The germline V and J ends were trimmed by 5 bases and 1 base, with 11 bases remaining between them. This CDR3 has 13 residues. CDR3 nucleotides: TGCAGCGTTAGTGGCACCGTCCAAGAGACCCAGTACTTC. It is translated as CSVSGTVQETQYF.

The rearrangement links TRBV5-1 to TRBJ2-7, with TRBD1 matching 9 bases. Germline trimming cut 0 bases from V and 3 bases from J; bases unmatched to any gene: 1. Per germline, CDR1 SGHRS and CDR2 YFSETQ. The CDR3 has 14 residues. The CDR3 is CASSLDRGLYEQYF. The CDR3 region has the DNA TGCGCCAGCAGCTTGGACAGGGGGCTCTACGAGCAGTACTTC.

This clone was observed once. The junction differs from germline at one of its ends, possibly a read error. This rearrangement joins TRBV6-5 to TRBJ2-7, with 7 bases identical to TRBD1. This CDR3 is 15 amino acids long. Germline V gene data show CDR1 as MNHEY and CDR2 as SVGAGI. DNA for the CDR3: TGTGCCAGCAGTGACTCAGGACAGGCCTCCTACGAGCAGTACTTC. It encodes CASSDSGQASYEQYF.

This chain joins TRBV7-2 and TRBJ2-3, with no clear D. V lost 0 bases and J lost 4, with 5 bases in between. The CDR3 is made up of 13 amino acids. Germline CDR1 and CDR2: SGHTA and FQGNSA. CDR3 region: CASSLAASDTQYF. The DNA of the CDR3 is TGTGCCAGCAGCTTAGCCGCCTCAGATACGCAGTATTTT.

The chain has TRBV7-2 and TRBJ1-2, with TRBD1 as a possible D gene (6 bases). This CDR3 is 14 amino acids long. Trimming took off 4 bases at V and 5 bases at J, with 14 bases between the two ends. Looked up from germline, CDR1 is SGHTA and CDR2 is FQGNSA. CDR3 sequence: CASSSTGKGYGYTF. The CDR3 coding sequence is TGTGCCAGCAGCTCCACAGGGAAGGGGTATGGCTACACCTTC.

Details on this clone: The junction shows a germline mismatch at one end, possibly a read error. The chain employs TRBV9 and TRBJ2-2; 8 bases match TRBD1. The CDR3 has 16 residues. Germline CDR1 reads SGDLS; CDR2 reads YYNGEE. CDR3 in DNA: TGTGCCAGCAGCGTAGCCCAGGACAGGGAACACCGGGGAGCTGTTTTT. Protein product: CASSVAQDREHRGAVF. The variable domain in full, completed from reference TRBV9 and TRBJ2-2, reads DSGVTQTPKHLITATGQRVTLRCSPRSGDLSVYWYQQSLDQGLQFLIQYYNGEERAKGNILERFSAQQFPDLHSELNLSSLELGDSALYFCASSVAQDREHRGAVFGEGSRLTVL.

This clone was seen a single time. The chain employs TRBV18 and TRBJ2-3; D is possibly TRBD2 (6 bases). Germline-derived CDR1 and CDR2 are KGHSH and LQKENI. V was cut by 2 bases and J by 6 bases, with 21 bases left in between. This CDR3 has 17 residues. The CDR3 nucleotides are TGTGCCAGCTCACCATGGGGGGACTCCTCCGTAGGCGATACGCAGTATTTT. Its translation: CASSPWGDSSVGDTQYF.

The chain uses TRBV6-5 and TRBJ2-2, with D maybe TRBD2 (6 bases). The CDR3 sequence is 14 residues long. V was shortened by 8 bases and J by 1 base, with 11 bases between the two germline ends. Germline CDR1 MNHEY, CDR2 SVGAGI. As DNA, the CDR3 is TGTGCCAGCTGGGGCGGGGTGAACACCGGGGAGCTGTTTTTT. Its translation is CASWGGVNTGELFF.

This clone is a singleton in its sample. V gene TRBV7-8 combines with J gene TRBJ1-6; 11 positions match TRBD1. Per the germline V gene, CDR1 is SGHVS and CDR2 is FQNEAQ. The V gene end was trimmed by 1 base and the J gene end by 8 bases; junction bases not matched to a gene: 1. The CDR3 loop spans 15 amino acids. The CDR3 protein is CASSLGDRGYSPLHF. Here the CDR3 DNA reads TGTGCCAGCAGCTTAGGGGACAGGGGGTATTCACCCCTCCACTTT. The full variable domain, completed using reference TRBV7-8 and TRBJ1-6, is GAGVSQSPRYKVAKRGQDVALRCDPISGHVSLFWYQQALGQGPEFLTYFQNEAQLDKSGLPSDRFFAERPEGSVSTLKIQRTQQEDSAVYLCASSLGDRGYSPLHFGNGTRLTVT.

The chain links TRBV6-1 to TRBJ2-3; TRBD2 is a possible D gene (5 bases). Germline-derived CDR1 and CDR2 are MNHNS and SASEGT. V was trimmed by 7 bases and J by 2 bases, leaving 13 bases between them. The CDR3 spans 14 residues. CDR3 amino acids: CASTGGLPTDTQYF. The CDR3 nucleotides read TGTGCCAGCACGGGCGGGCTCCCCACAGATACGCAGTATTTT.

The J gene is TRBJ2-3, the V gene TRBV7-6; tentative D call: TRBD2 (6 bases). The germline V and J ends were trimmed by 0 bases and 2 bases, with 9 bases remaining between them. The CDR3 spans 15 residues. CDR1 is SGHVS and CDR2 is FNYEAQ in the germline V gene. CDR3 DNA: TGTGCCAGCAGCTTAGCTGCGGGAAACACAGATACGCAGTATTTT. Translated, it gives CASSLAAGNTDTQYF.